A selection of T cell receptor beta chains follows, all from one sample in a study of OX40 agonist ivuxolimab in advanced cancers. Produced via immunoSEQ multiplex PCR; TCRdb's table is partial and in-frame only. The sample consists of fewer than 70,000 clones, about nine tenths of them appearing once. The sequencing here drew on CD4+ or CD8+ T cells sorted from blood, taken in a trial of the OX40 agonist ivuxolimab. These TCRs come from an adult with an advanced solid tumor such as melanoma, head and neck, liver or kidney cancer. Each CDR3 is given with its conserved first and last residue. D genes are given only for firm matches. Expanded clones get a size class; other rows say once, few or many, or leave the size out.

d_gene,abundance,v_gene,j_gene,CDR3nt,CDR3aa
TRBD1,.,TRBV7-6,TRBJ2-7,TGTGCCAGCAGCTTGGCCCCACAGGGGAATAACGACGAGCAGTACTTC,CASSLAPQGNNDEQYF
TRBD1,.,TRBV7-6,TRBJ1-4,TGTGCCAGCAGCCACGGACAGGGGAACGAAAAACTGTTTTTT,CASSHGQGNEKLFF
.,.,TRBV28,TRBJ2-1,TGTGCCACCTACAAGAATGAGCAGTTCTTC,CATYKNEQFF
TRBD1,.,TRBV6-1,TRBJ1-5,TGTGCCAGCAGTGACGGGACAGGGGGGTTTCACAATCAGCCCCAGCATTTT,CASSDGTGGFHNQPQHF
.,once,TRBV4-3,TRBJ1-1,TGCGCCAGCAGCCAACGACCCGGGGGCCCGGGCACTGAAGCTTTCTTT,CASSQRPGGPGTEAFF
TRBD1,.,TRBV7-2,TRBJ2-7,TGTGCCAGCAGCTTAGATCCTCGTGGGACAGGGGCCTACGAGCAGTACTTC,CASSLDPRGTGAYEQYF
.,.,TRBV18,TRBJ2-3,TGTGCCAGCTCCAAGTTTTCTAGCACAGATACGCAGTATTTT,CASSKFSSTDTQYF
.,.,TRBV9,TRBJ2-2,TGTGCCAGCAGCGTAGCTATTGGGGCCGGCACCGGGGAGCTGTTTTTT,CASSVAIGAGTGELFF
TRBD2,.,TRBV27,TRBJ2-1,TGTGCCAGCAGTTTATCTTCGGGATGGGGACTAGCGGGACTCCGTGATCCGAATGAGCAGTTCTTC,CASSLSSGWGLAGLRDPNEQFF
.,.,TRBV6-6,TRBJ1-2,TGTGCCAGTGCGACACCCGGGAAGGGCAGTGGCTACACCTTC,CASATPGKGSGYTF
.,.,TRBV13,TRBJ2-7,TGTGCCAGCAGCCTAAGGGATGCCCGCTACGAGCAGTACTTC,CASSLRDARYEQYF
TRBD1,.,TRBV28,TRBJ1-2,TGTGCCAGCAGGAGAAACAGGGGGGCCTGGTATGGCTACACCTTC,CASRRNRGAWYGYTF
TRBD1,.,TRBV6-6,TRBJ1-5,TGTGCCAGCAGCCCCGGACAGGCCTTTGATCAGCCCCAGCATTTT,CASSPGQAFDQPQHF